This TCR beta chain was sequenced during a study of control samples from healthy donors and cancer patients. This clone appeared a few times. In germline, CDR1 is LNHDA, CDR2 SQIVND (reference sequence). V dropped 6 bases and J dropped 8; count of bases not matched to a gene: 10. This CDR3 spans 14 amino acids. The data were produced by immunoSEQ multiplex PCR, yet TCRdb's version contains in-frame clones alone and is incomplete. The profile covers around 250,000 clones, with almost 85% appearing a single time and about 14% taken by the ten largest. This receptor was obtained from a woman aged 55-75 years with lung cancer. The V gene is TRBV19, the J gene TRBJ1-2, with 9 positions matching TRBD1. The sample taken for sequencing was PBMCs. The CDR3 DNA follows: TGTGCCAGTAGCCCCTCCGGGACAGGGAAAGGCTACACCTTC. Translation gives CASSPSGTGKGYTF.